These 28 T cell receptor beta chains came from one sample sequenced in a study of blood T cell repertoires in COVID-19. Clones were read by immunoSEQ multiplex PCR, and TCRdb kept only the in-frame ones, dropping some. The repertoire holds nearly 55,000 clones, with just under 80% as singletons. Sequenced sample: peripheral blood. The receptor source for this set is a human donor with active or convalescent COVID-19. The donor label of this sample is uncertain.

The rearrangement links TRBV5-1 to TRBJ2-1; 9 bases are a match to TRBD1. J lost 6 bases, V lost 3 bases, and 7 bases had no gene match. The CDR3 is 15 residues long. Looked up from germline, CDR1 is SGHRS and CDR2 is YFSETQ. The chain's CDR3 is CASSWDGTGPNEQFF. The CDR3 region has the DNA TGCGCCAGCAGCTGGGATGGGACAGGGCCCAATGAGCAGTTCTTC.

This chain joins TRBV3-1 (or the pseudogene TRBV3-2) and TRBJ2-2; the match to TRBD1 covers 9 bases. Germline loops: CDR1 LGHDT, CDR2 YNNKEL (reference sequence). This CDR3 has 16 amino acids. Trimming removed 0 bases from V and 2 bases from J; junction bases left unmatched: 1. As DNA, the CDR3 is TGTGCCAGCAGCCAAGAGGGACAGGGAAACACCGGGGAGCTGTTTTTT. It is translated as CASSQEGQGNTGELFF.

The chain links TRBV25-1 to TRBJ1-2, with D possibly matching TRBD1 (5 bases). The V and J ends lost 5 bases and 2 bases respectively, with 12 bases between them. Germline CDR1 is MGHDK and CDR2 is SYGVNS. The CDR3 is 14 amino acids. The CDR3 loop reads CASSHPGENYGYTF. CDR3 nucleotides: TGTGCCAGCAGTCATCCGGGGGAAAACTATGGCTACACCTTC.

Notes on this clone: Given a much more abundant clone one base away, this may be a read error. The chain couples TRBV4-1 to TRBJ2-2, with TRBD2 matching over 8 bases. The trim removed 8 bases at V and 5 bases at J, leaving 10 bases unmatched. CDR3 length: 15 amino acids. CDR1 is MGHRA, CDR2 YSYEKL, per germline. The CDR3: CASRLPGGGTGELFF. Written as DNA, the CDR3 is TGCGCCAGCCGCCTGCCCGGGGGGGGGACCGGGGAGCTGTTTTTT.

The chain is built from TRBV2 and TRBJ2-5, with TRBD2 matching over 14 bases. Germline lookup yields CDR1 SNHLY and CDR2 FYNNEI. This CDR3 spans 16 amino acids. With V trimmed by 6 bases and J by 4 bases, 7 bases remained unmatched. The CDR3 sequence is CASSAGTSGRLETQYF. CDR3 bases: TGTGCCAGCAGCGCCGGGACTAGCGGGAGACTAGAGACCCAGTACTTC. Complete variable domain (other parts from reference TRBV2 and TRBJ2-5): EPEVTQTPSHQVTQMGQEVILRCVPISNHLYFYWYRQILGQKVEFLVSFYNNEISEKSEIFDDQFSVERPDGSNFTLKIRSTKLEDSAMYFCASSAGTSGRLETQYFGPGTRLLVL.

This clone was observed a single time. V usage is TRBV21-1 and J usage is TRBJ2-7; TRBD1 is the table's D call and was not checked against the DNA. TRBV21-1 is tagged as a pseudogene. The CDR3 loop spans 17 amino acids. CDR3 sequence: CASSKGQPPRNFYEQYF. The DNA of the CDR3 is TGTGCCAGCAGCAAGGGACAGCCTCCCCGAAACTTCTACGAGCAGTACTTC.

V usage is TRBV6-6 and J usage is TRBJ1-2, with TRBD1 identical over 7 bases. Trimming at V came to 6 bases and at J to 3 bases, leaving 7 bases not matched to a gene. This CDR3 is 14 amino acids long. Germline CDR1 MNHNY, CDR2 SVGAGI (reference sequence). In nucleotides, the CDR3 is TGTGCCAGCAGCTCCACCGGGACAGACTATGGCTACACCTTC. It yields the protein CASSSTGTDYGYTF.

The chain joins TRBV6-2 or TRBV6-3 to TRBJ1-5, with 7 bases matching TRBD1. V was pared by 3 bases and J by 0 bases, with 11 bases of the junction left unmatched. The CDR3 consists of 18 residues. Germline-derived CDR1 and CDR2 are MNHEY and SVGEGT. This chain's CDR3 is CASSYHLDRRGSNQPQHF. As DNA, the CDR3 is TGTGCCAGCAGTTATCATCTGGACAGGAGGGGTAGCAATCAGCCCCAGCATTTT.

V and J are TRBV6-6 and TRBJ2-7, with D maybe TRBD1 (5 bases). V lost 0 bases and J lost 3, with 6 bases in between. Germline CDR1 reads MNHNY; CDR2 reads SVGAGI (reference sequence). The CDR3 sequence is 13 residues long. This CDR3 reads CASSYSGDYEQYF. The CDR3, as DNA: TGTGCCAGCAGTTACTCAGGGGACTACGAGCAGTACTTC.

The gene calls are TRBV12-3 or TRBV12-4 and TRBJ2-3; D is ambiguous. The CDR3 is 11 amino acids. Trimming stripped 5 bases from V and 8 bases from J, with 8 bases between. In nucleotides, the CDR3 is TGTGCCAGCAGTCCCTCGGGTACGCAGTATTTT. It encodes CASSPSGTQYF.

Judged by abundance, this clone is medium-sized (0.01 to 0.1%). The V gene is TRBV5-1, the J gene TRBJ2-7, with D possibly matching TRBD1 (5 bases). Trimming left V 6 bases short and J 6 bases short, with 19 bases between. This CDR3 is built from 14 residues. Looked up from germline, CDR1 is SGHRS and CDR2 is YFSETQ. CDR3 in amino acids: CASKAAGSPSEQYF. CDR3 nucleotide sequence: TGCGCCAGCAAGGCGGCAGGGTCTCCAAGCGAGCAGTACTTC.

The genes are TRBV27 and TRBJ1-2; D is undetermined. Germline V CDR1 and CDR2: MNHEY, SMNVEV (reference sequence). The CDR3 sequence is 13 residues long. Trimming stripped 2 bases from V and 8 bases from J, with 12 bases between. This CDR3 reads CASSLAGIGGYTF. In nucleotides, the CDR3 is TGTGCCAGCAGTTTAGCGGGGATAGGCGGCTACACCTTC.

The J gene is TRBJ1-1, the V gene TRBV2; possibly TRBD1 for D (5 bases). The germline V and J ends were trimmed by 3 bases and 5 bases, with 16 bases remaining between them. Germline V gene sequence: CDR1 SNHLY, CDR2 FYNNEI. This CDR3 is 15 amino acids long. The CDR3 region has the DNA TGTGCCAGCAGTGACCCGGGACTCCGGGGGACTGAAGCTTTCTTT. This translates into CASSDPGLRGTEAFF. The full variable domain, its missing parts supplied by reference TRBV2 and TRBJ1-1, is EPEVTQTPSHQVTQMGQEVILRCVPISNHLYFYWYRQILGQKVEFLVSFYNNEISEKSEIFDDQFSVERPDGSNFTLKIRSTKLEDSAMYFCASSDPGLRGTEAFFGQGTRLTVV.

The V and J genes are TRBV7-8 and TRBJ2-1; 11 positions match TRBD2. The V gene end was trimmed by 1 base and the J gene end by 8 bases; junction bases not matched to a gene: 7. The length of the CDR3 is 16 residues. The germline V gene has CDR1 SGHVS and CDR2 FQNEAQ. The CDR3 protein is CASSLGTSGSFDEQFF. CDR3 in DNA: TGTGCCAGCAGCTTAGGAACTAGCGGGAGTTTCGATGAGCAGTTCTTC.

The CDR3 bases are TGCAGCGTCAGATACGGACAGGGGCCGCCTACCGAGCAGTACTTC. The encoded protein is CSVRYGQGPPTEQYF. The chain combines TRBV29-1 with TRBJ2-7; TRBD1 aligns across 9 bases. There are 15 residues in the CDR3. Germline CDR1 reads SQVTM; CDR2 reads ANQGSEA. V lost 6 bases to trimming and J lost 6 bases; unmatched junction nucleotides: 15.

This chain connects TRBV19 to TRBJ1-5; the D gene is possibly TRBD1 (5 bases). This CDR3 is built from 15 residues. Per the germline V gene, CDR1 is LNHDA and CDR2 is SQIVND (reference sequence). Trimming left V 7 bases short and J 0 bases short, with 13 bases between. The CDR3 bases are TGTGCCAGTACCCGGGGGGGTAATAGCAATCAGCCCCAGCATTTT. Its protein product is CASTRGGNSNQPQHF.

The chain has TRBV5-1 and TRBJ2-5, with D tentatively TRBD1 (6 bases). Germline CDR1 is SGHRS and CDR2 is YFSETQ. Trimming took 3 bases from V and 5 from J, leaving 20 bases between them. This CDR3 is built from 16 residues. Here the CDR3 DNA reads TGCGCCAGCAGCTCGGGCCCGACAGGAACGGGGGAGACCCAGTACTTC. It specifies CASSSGPTGTGETQYF.

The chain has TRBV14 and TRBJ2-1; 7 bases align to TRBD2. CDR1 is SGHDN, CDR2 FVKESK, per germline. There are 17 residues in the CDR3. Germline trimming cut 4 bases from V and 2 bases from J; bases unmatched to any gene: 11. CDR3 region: CASSPRTASGPYNEQFF. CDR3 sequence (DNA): TGTGCCAGCAGCCCCAGAACGGCTAGCGGACCCTACAATGAGCAGTTCTTC.

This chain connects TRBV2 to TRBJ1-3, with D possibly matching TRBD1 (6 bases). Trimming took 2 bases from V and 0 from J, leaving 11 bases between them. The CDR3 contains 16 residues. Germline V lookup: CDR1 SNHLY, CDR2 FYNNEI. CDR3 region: CASSEQGILSGNTIYF. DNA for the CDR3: TGTGCCAGCAGTGAACAGGGGATCCTCTCTGGAAACACCATATATTTT.

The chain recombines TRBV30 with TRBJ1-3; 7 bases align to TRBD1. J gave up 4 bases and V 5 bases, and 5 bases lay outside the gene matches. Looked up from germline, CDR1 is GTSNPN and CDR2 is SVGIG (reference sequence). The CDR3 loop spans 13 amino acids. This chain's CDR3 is CAWASGQGNTIYF. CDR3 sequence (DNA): TGTGCCTGGGCTTCGGGACAGGGAAACACCATATATTTT.

The CDR3 DNA follows: TGCAGCGTTGAAGGGCGGGCTTACAATGAGCAGTTCTTC. It specifies CSVEGRAYNEQFF. This sequence joins TRBV29-1 and TRBJ2-1, with D possibly being TRBD2 (5 bases). This CDR3 has 13 amino acids. Trimming shortened V by 1 base and J by 4 bases, and 8 bases separated the two germline ends. Germline loops: CDR1 SQVTM, CDR2 ANQGSEA.

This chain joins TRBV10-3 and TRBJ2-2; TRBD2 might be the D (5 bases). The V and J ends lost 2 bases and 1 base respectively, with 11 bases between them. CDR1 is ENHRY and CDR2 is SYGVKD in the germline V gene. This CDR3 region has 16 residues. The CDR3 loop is CAISEGGTRNTGELFF. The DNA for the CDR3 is TGTGCCATCAGTGAGGGAGGAACCCGGAACACCGGGGAGCTGTTTTTT.

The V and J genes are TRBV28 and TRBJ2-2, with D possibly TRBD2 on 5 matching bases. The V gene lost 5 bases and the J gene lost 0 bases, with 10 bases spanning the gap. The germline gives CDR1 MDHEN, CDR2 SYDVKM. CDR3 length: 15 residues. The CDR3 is CASSGGASNTGELFF. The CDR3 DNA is TGTGCCAGCAGTGGAGGCGCTTCGAACACCGGGGAGCTGTTTTTT.

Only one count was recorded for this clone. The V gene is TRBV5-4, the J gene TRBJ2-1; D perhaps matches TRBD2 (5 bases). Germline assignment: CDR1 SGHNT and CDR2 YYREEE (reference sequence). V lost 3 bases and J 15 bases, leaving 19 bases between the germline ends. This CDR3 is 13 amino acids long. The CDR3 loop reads CASSSGRGLQPFF. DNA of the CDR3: TGTGCCAGCAGCTCCGGCCGAGGGTTGCAACCGTTCTTC.

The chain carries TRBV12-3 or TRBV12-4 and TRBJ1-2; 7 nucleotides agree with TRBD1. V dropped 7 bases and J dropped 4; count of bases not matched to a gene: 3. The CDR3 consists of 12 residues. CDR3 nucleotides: TGTGCCAGCACACGGACAGGCTATGGCTACACCTTC. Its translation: CASTRTGYGYTF.

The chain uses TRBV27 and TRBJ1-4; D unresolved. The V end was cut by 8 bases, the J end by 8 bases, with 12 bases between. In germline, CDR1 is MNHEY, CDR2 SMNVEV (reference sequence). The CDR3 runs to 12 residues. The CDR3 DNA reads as TGTGCCAGCCTCCGGGGAAAGGAAAAACTGTTTTTT. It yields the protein CASLRGKEKLFF.

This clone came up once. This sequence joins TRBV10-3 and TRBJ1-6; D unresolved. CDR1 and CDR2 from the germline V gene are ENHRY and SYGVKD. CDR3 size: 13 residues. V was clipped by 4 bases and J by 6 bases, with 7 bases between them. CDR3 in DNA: TGTGCCATCAGTGTAGGCGGTAATTCACCCCTCCACTTT. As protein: CAISVGGNSPLHF.

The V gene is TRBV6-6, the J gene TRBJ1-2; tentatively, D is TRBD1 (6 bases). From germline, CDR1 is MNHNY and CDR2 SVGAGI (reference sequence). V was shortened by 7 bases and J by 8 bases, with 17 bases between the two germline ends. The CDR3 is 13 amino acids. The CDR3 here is CASTLQGAGGYTF. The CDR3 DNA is TGTGCCAGCACCCTACAGGGAGCGGGGGGCTACACCTTC.